Listed below are T cell receptor beta chains from one sample, sequenced in a study of blood T cells in healthy people across ages. TCRdb used MiXCR to reprocess the 5' RACE reads, holding one entry per CDR3 protein. This table has 850,000 to 950,000 distinct CDR3 sequences, under 35% appearing once. The sample taken for sequencing was blood. These receptors were taken from an elderly woman in good health. Each CDR3 is given with its conserved first and last residue. D genes are given only for firm matches. Size is omitted from some rows. Given values are once, few, many or a class for expanded clones.

v_gene	j_gene	abundance	d_gene	CDR3nt	CDR3aa
TRBV7-6	TRBJ2-5	-	-	TGTGCCAGCAGCCCAACAGGGTACCATGAGCAGTACTTC	CASSPTGYHEQYF
TRBV7-2	TRBJ1-2	many	-	TGTGCCAGCAGCCCTGTGGGCTATGGCTACACCTTC	CASSPVGYGYTF
TRBV7-2	TRBJ2-7	many	-	TGTGCCAGCAGCTGGAGGACCCCACCCTACGAGCAGTACTTC	CASSWRTPPYEQYF
TRBV6-5	TRBJ2-3	many	TRBD1	TGTGCCAGCAGTTACTCGTGGACAGGGGTCACAGATACGCAGTATTTT	CASSYSWTGVTDTQYF
TRBV7-9	TRBJ1-2	many	-	TGTGCCAGCAGCCCTCGGTACAGTAACTATGGCTACACCTTC	CASSPRYSNYGYTF
TRBV6-2/TRBV6-3	TRBJ2-2	few	-	TGTGCCAGCAGAGGGCCCTCGCGAACATCCCGGGAGCTGTTTTTT	CASRGPSRTSRELFF
TRBV3-1	TRBJ2-3	many	-	TGTGCCAGCAGCCGGAGGGGTGGAGGGGTCACAGATACGCAGTATTTT	CASSRRGGGVTDTQYF
TRBV28	TRBJ2-1	-	-	TGTGCCAGCATCACTATGGGTAATGAGCAGTTCTTC	CASITMGNEQFF
TRBV27	TRBJ2-3	-	TRBD2	TGTGCCAGCAGTTACCGGGGGGATGCGCAGTATTTT	CASSYRGDAQYF
TRBV7-2	TRBJ1-2	many	TRBD1	TGTGCCAGCAGCTTAGTGGGCAGAAAGGGACAGGGGGGTGGCTACACCTTC	CASSLVGRKGQGGGYTF
TRBV7-2	TRBJ2-5	-	TRBD2	TGTGCCAGCCGTATGGGGGGGGGGACTAGAGAGACCCAGTACTTC	CASRMGGGTRETQYF
TRBV6-5	TRBJ2-3	many	-	TGTGCCAGCAGTAACTACAGGTTTGGGACAGATACGCAGTATTTT	CASSNYRFGTDTQYF
TRBV29-1	TRBJ2-5	-	TRBD1	TGCAGCGTTGAAGGGGCTTTGGACAGGGAGCAGGAAGAGACCCAGTACTTC	CSVEGALDREQEETQYF
TRBV7-9	TRBJ1-1	-	-	TGTGCCAGCAGCCCCCGGGAGGGGTGGAACACTGAAGCTTTCTTT	CASSPREGWNTEAFF
TRBV7-7	TRBJ2-1	many	TRBD1	TGTGCCAGCAGCCAAGACAGGGGGCCAAACAATGAGCAGTTCTTC	CASSQDRGPNNEQFF
TRBV4-3	TRBJ2-6	many	TRBD2	TGCGCCAGCAGCCAAGAACTAGCGGGGGGTCCCAACTACTCTGGGGCCAACGTCCTGACTTTC	CASSQELAGGPNYSGANVLTF
TRBV6-2/TRBV6-3	TRBJ1-2	-	-	TGTGCCAGCCTCGGTGCCGGGACACTAGGAGGTGGCTACACCTTC	CASLGAGTLGGGYTF
TRBV6-2/TRBV6-3	TRBJ1-5	few	TRBD1	TGTGCCAGCAGGCGACAGGGGATCGGCAATCAGCCCCAGCATTTT	CASRRQGIGNQPQHF
TRBV29-1	TRBJ1-1	many	TRBD1	TGCAGCGCAACACAGGGGGCGCTCGGAGACACTGAAGCTTTCTTT	CSATQGALGDTEAFF
TRBV27	TRBJ2-1	many	TRBD1	TGTGCCAGCAGTAGACGAGGGACAGGAGACAATGAGCAGTTCTTC	CASSRRGTGDNEQFF
TRBV20-1	TRBJ2-5	-	-	TGCAGTGTTATAGGCGAGACCCAGTACTTC	CSVIGETQYF
TRBV20-1	TRBJ2-3	many	TRBD2	TGCAGTGCTAGGTTGAGCGGGGGGGCAGATACGCAGTATTTT	CSARLSGGADTQYF
TRBV14	TRBJ2-1	few	TRBD1	TGTGCCAGCAGCCAAGATTTTGGAGGGACAGGGCCTAACAATGAGCAGTTCTTC	CASSQDFGGTGPNNEQFF
TRBV11-2	TRBJ2-1	many	-	TGTGCCAGCCCGGACAGACAAAAAAACAATGAGCAGTTCTTC	CASPDRQKNNEQFF
TRBV12-3/TRBV12-4	TRBJ2-1	-	TRBD1	TGTGCCAGCAGTTCTCCAGGGGGCCGGTGGGACAATGAGCAGTTCTTC	CASSSPGGRWDNEQFF
TRBV4-2	TRBJ1-4	few	-	TGTGCCAGCAGCCAGGTCTGGGGGCTTGGTGAAAAACTGTTTTTT	CASSQVWGLGEKLFF
TRBV10-3	TRBJ1-1	many	-	TGTGCCATCAGCTTCCGACAGAACACTGAAGCTTTCTTT	CAISFRQNTEAFF
TRBV5-1	TRBJ2-1	many	TRBD2	TGCGCCAGCAGCTTTTTTCTAGCGGGGACGTCCTCCTACAATGAGCAGTTCTTC	CASSFFLAGTSSYNEQFF
TRBV7-2	TRBJ1-4	many	-	TGTGCCAGCAGGCCTACTATTAATGAAAAACTGTTTTTT	CASRPTINEKLFF
TRBV30	TRBJ1-4	-	TRBD1	TGTGCCTGGAGTTACCCCACACTGGACAGGGCAAGGAAACTGTTTTTT	CAWSYPTLDRARKLFF
TRBV27	TRBJ1-2	few	TRBD1	TGTGCCAGCAGACCCCGAACAACAGGGGAGGCCTATGGCTACACCTTC	CASRPRTTGEAYGYTF
TRBV12-3/TRBV12-4	TRBJ2-3	-	-	TGTGCCAGCAGTTGTCAGGGTGGGACAGATACGCAGTATTTT	CASSCQGGTDTQYF
TRBV6-2/TRBV6-3	TRBJ2-6	few	TRBD2	TGTGCCAGCATCTCAGGGAGCGGGGGTCGACGCGTCCTGACTTTC	CASISGSGGRRVLTF
TRBV4-3	TRBJ2-4	-	-	TGCGCCAGCAGCCGTAGGACCCCAAAGGACATTCAGTACTTC	CASSRRTPKDIQYF
TRBV10-3	TRBJ1-2	few	-	TGTGCCATCAGAGACACAGGGGGCTACACCTTC	CAIRDTGGYTF
TRBV6-6	TRBJ2-1	many	-	TGTGCCAGCAGTTATCGGGGCCCCTCCTACAATGAGCAGTTCTTC	CASSYRGPSYNEQFF
TRBV14	TRBJ2-7	few	-	TGTGCCAGCAGCGTAAGGGGCCCCTACGAGCAGTACTTC	CASSVRGPYEQYF
TRBV6-6	TRBJ2-5	many	-	TGTGCCAGCAGAACTCGGACGGTAGAGACCCAGTACTTC	CASRTRTVETQYF
TRBV11-2	TRBJ2-7	many	-	TGTGCCAGCAGCTTAGATGTTGGGGAGCAGTACTTC	CASSLDVGEQYF
TRBV7-6	TRBJ2-5	-	-	TGTGGCAGCAGCTTACTCAGGGCGAGGACCCAGTACTTC	CGSSLLRARTQYF
TRBV5-1	TRBJ1-1	-	-	TGCGCCAGCAGCTTGGTGTCAGGGTCCTTTGAAGCTTTCTTT	CASSLVSGSFEAFF
TRBV21-1	TRBJ2-5	once	-	TGTGCCAGCAGCAAAACGAGCAGCAATGAGCAGTACTTC	CASSKTSSNEQYF